The rows below give T cell receptor beta chains drawn from one sample of a study of cytomegalovirus exposure and HLA in healthy donors. Assay: immunoSEQ multiplex PCR; the TCRdb copy retains only in-frame clones and omits some. The sample yields 100,000 to 150,000 clones, approximately 91% seen once. Sequences were obtained from PBMCs. The receptors were sampled from a woman in her late teens or twenties in good health and CMV-seronegative. Each CDR3 is given with its conserved first and last residue. Fields, in order: V gene, CDR3 length, CDR3 protein.

v_call: TRBV19
cdr3_length: 15
cdr3_aa: CASSILAGGDYGYTF

v_call: TRBV4-1
cdr3_length: 17
cdr3_aa: CASSQDGSGRLYGELFF

v_call: TRBV29-1
cdr3_length: 14
cdr3_aa: CSVGTGVGNQPQHF

v_call: TRBV4-2
cdr3_length: 14
cdr3_aa: CASSQVGVGETQYF

v_call: TRBV5-8
cdr3_length: 16
cdr3_aa: CASSPTLDRDPYEQYF

v_call: TRBV5-1
cdr3_length: 16
cdr3_aa: CASSPPGLAGADTQYF

v_call: TRBV28
cdr3_length: 15
cdr3_aa: CASSFRLAGGETQYF

v_call: TRBV9
cdr3_length: 13
cdr3_aa: CATASGKYNEQFF

v_call: TRBV18
cdr3_length: 16
cdr3_aa: CASSPLAGSPPYEQYF

v_call: TRBV4-1
cdr3_length: 15
cdr3_aa: CASSQSDRLGTEAFF

v_call: TRBV29-1
cdr3_length: 13
cdr3_aa: CSVLPQVNYGYTF

v_call: TRBV7-2
cdr3_length: 13
cdr3_aa: CASSLVTTDTQYF

v_call: TRBV5-1
cdr3_length: 14
cdr3_aa: CASSLDKPRGTQYF

v_call: TRBV5-1
cdr3_length: 14
cdr3_aa: CASSMGQSYTEAFF

v_call: TRBV10-3
cdr3_length: 14
cdr3_aa: CAINTGHPKNIQYF

v_call: TRBV5-1
cdr3_length: 15
cdr3_aa: CASSLGLAGGNIQYF

v_call: TRBV6-1
cdr3_length: 16
cdr3_aa: CASSGLAGALRDIQYF

v_call: TRBV2
cdr3_length: 12
cdr3_aa: CASRREGTEAFF

v_call: TRBV5-1
cdr3_length: 21
cdr3_aa: CASSLVGLKPTSGSIYNEQFF

v_call: TRBV27
cdr3_length: 14
cdr3_aa: CASSSPRQGNEQFF

v_call: TRBV7-8
cdr3_length: 17
cdr3_aa: CASSLVVLSSGDNEQFF

v_call: TRBV2
cdr3_length: 15
cdr3_aa: CASSGEDPPYNEQFF

v_call: TRBV9
cdr3_length: 15
cdr3_aa: CASSSPTGGNTEAFF

v_call: TRBV25-1
cdr3_length: 17
cdr3_aa: CASSEWTGDRGYDEQYF

v_call: TRBV27
cdr3_length: 13
cdr3_aa: CASSFDYRYEQYF

v_call: TRBV6-1
cdr3_length: 14
cdr3_aa: CASSDPGLNNEQFF

v_call: TRBV7-2
cdr3_length: 16
cdr3_aa: CASSLERVPNTGELFF

v_call: TRBV19
cdr3_length: 15
cdr3_aa: CASSRRGGSPREQYF

v_call: TRBV29-1
cdr3_length: 11
cdr3_aa: CSVEDRETQYF

v_call: TRBV19
cdr3_length: 11
cdr3_aa: CASSTRDTQYF

v_call: TRBV25-1
cdr3_length: 17
cdr3_aa: CASRPRTGATAGYGYTF

v_call: TRBV27
cdr3_length: 14
cdr3_aa: CASSPLAGRGEQYF

v_call: TRBV28
cdr3_length: 15
cdr3_aa: CASSLLSWTDYEQYF

v_call: TRBV6-6
cdr3_length: 14
cdr3_aa: CASSPSGSTGELFF

v_call: TRBV5-1
cdr3_length: 15
cdr3_aa: CASSFETSGYNEQFF

v_call: TRBV19
cdr3_length: 13
cdr3_aa: CASSVSDRYGYTF

v_call: TRBV6-5
cdr3_length: 14
cdr3_aa: CASRARQGSYEQYF

v_call: TRBV6-6
cdr3_length: 15
cdr3_aa: CASSIAGGPSYEQYF

v_call: TRBV2
cdr3_length: 14
cdr3_aa: CANKRTENTGELFF

v_call: TRBV19
cdr3_length: 15
cdr3_aa: CASSRASGYYNEQFF

v_call: TRBV7-2
cdr3_length: 13
cdr3_aa: CASSPGTQLGQFF

v_call: TRBV5-1
cdr3_length: 14
cdr3_aa: CASSFAGGGYEQYF

v_call: TRBV11-3
cdr3_length: 15
cdr3_aa: CASSLGTDGDTEAFF